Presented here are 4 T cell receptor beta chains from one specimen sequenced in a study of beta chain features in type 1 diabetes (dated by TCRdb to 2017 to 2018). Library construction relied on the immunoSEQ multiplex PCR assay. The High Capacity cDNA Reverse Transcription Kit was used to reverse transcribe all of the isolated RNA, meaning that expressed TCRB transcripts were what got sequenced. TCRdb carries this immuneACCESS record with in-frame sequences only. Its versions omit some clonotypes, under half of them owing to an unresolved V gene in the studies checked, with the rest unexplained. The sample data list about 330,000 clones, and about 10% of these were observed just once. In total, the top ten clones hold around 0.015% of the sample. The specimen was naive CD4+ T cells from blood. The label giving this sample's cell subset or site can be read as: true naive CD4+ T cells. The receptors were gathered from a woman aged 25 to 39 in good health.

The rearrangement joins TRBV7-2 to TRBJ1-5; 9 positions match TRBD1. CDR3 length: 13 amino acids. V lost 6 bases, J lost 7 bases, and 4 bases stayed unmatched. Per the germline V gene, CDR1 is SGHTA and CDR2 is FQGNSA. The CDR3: CASSRQGGQPQHF. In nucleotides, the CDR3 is TGTGCCAGCAGTCGACAGGGGGGCCAGCCCCAGCATTTT.

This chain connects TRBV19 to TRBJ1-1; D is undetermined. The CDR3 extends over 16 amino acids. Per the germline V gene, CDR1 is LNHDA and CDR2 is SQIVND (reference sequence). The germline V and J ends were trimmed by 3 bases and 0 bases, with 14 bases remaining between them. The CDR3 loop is CASSIYSLQMNTEAFF. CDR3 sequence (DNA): TGTGCCAGTAGTATTTACAGCCTCCAAATGAACACTGAAGCTTTCTTT.

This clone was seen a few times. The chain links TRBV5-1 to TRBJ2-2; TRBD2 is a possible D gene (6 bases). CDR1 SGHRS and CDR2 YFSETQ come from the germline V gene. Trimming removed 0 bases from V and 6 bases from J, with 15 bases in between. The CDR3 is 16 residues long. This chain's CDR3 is CASSLVAGSYPGELFF. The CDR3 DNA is TGCGCCAGCAGCTTGGTGGCGGGAAGTTACCCCGGGGAGCTGTTTTTT.

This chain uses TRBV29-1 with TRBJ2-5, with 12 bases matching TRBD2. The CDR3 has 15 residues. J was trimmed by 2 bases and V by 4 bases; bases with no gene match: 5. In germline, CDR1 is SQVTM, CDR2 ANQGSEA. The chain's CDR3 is CSVVLAGGPQETQYF. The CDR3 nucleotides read TGCAGCGTTGTACTAGCGGGAGGACCACAAGAGACCCAGTACTTC.